This T cell receptor (beta chain) was identified during a study of shared clonotypes between healthy human individuals. CDR3 length equals 14 residues. V was pared by 0 bases and J by 8 bases, with 6 bases of the junction left unmatched. Germline lookup yields CDR1 SGDLS and CDR2 YYNGEE. The test was conducted at deep level. Approximately 30,000 T cell genomes (around 200 ng DNA) went into each sorted-subset replicate. Sequenced by immunoSEQ multiplex PCR; TCRdb stores in-frame clones only, minus some. This table has about 1 million clones, about 75% appearing once. Sequenced: memory CD4+ T cells sorted from blood. Subset specified: CD45RA-negative fraction. This chain links TRBV9 with TRBJ2-3; 7 bases are a match to TRBD1. The source is a man aged 18 to 30 in good health. The CDR3 coding sequence is TGTGCCAGCAGCGTAGAAGGGGGCTACGGTACGCAGTATTTT. It encodes CASSVEGGYGTQYF.